This entry concerns a single T cell receptor (beta chain). Its target is not known. The data stem from a study of shared clonotypes between healthy human individuals. Overall study context: Those who served as donors were a couple of women and three men between the ages of 18 and 49. Study-level findings and limits: It was the non-shared clonotypes that had lower generation probabilities than clonotypes shared by all four donors.

Germline V gene data show CDR1 as SGHDT and CDR2 as YYEEEE. Deletions cut 0 bases from V and 3 bases from J, with 16 bases between. The CDR3 runs 16 residues. Produced via immunoSEQ multiplex PCR; TCRdb's table is partial and in-frame only. The sample includes roughly 1 million clones, approximately 80% seen only once; the top ten take approximately 0.5%. The rearrangement uses TRBV5-6 and TRBJ2-7; D is possibly TRBD2 (6 bases). What was sequenced was memory CD4+ T cells from PBMCs. This sample's subset: CD45RA-negative fraction. The origin of this receptor is a man aged 18 to 30 in good health. Some clones in this sample may be carry-over from other donors' samples. CDR3 sequence: CASSLGPPGGNYEQYF. CDR3 sequence (DNA): TGTGCCAGCAGCTTGGGTCCCCCCGGCGGGAACTACGAGCAGTACTTC.